Below, 14 T cell receptor beta chains from the same sample are listed, as sequenced in a study of T cell responses to AZD1222 COVID-19 vaccine. Only in-frame clones appear in the TCRdb table, and some are missing; sequencing was by immunoSEQ multiplex PCR. The repertoire holds roughly 120,000 clones, with 85% to 95% as singletons. The material sequenced was peripheral blood, taken on day 0 of AZD1222 vaccination. The receptors originated from an adult in good health.

The chain links TRBV19 to TRBJ1-1, with D tentatively TRBD1 (6 bases). Trimming took 5 bases from V and 4 from J, leaving 11 bases between them. Germline V CDR1 and CDR2: LNHDA, SQIVND (reference sequence). There are 13 residues in the CDR3. The CDR3 loop reads CASSFQGSTEAFF. The CDR3 coding sequence is TGTGCCAGTAGTTTTCAGGGGAGCACTGAAGCTTTCTTT.

The chain combines TRBV29-1 with TRBJ1-1; 7 bases line up with TRBD1. V lost 6 bases to trimming and J lost 1 base; unmatched junction nucleotides: 11. CDR3 length equals 15 residues. CDR1 and CDR2 from the germline V gene are SQVTM and ANQGSEA. CDR3 amino acids: CSVRRKGARNTEAFF. The CDR3 region has the DNA TGCAGCGTGAGACGGAAGGGGGCAAGGAACACTGAAGCTTTCTTT.

This chain joins TRBV11-3 and TRBJ2-5; 7 nucleotides agree with TRBD1. The V and J ends lost 2 bases and 2 bases, in that order; junction bases with no gene match: 5. CDR3 size: 15 residues. Germline-derived CDR1 and CDR2 are SGHNT and YENEEA. The chain's CDR3 is CASSLMGQLQETQYF. DNA for the CDR3: TGTGCCAGCAGCTTAATGGGACAGCTACAAGAGACCCAGTACTTC.

The V and J genes are TRBV19 and TRBJ2-1; perhaps D is TRBD1 or TRBD2 (5 bases each). Germline V lookup: CDR1 LNHDA, CDR2 SQIVND (reference sequence). The CDR3 runs 15 residues. The V and J ends lost 9 bases and 5 bases respectively, with 20 bases between them. CDR3 loop: CASLPGTRSHNEQFF. In DNA, the CDR3 is TGTGCCAGCCTACCCGGGACGCGGTCGCACAATGAGCAGTTCTTC.

V gene TRBV12-1 combines with J gene TRBJ2-1; the table's D gene call, TRBD2, was not cross checked with the DNA. TRBV12-1 is a pseudogene. CDR3 length: 13 amino acids. The CDR3 region is CASSFDFFNEQFF. The CDR3 DNA sequence: TGTGCCAGCAGCTTTGACTTCTTTAATGAGCAGTTCTTC.

CDR3 sequence: CASSVRQPQHF. As DNA, the CDR3 is TGTGCCAGCAGCGTACGACAGCCCCAGCATTTT. The chain links TRBV6-5 to TRBJ1-5; D is unclear. V lost 6 bases and J lost 7, with 7 bases in between. CDR3 size: 11 residues. Germline CDR1 is MNHEY and CDR2 is SVGAGI.

The rearrangement joins TRBV28 to TRBJ2-4; D not certain. In germline, CDR1 is MDHEN, CDR2 SYDVKM. The CDR3 consists of 13 residues. V shed 2 bases and J shed 3 bases, with 5 bases lying between them. CDR3 in DNA: TGTGCCAGCAGTTTAAATGGCAAAAACATTCAGTACTTC. This sequence encodes CASSLNGKNIQYF.

The CDR3 sequence: CASSQDQDARSPLHF. Written as DNA, the CDR3 is TGTGCCAGCAGCCAAGATCAGGATGCCCGATCACCCCTCCACTTT. The rearrangement uses TRBV3-1 (or the pseudogene TRBV3-2) and TRBJ1-6; D gene unclear. V lost 0 bases, J lost 10 bases, and 13 bases lay in between. Looked up from germline, CDR1 is LGHDT and CDR2 is YNNKEL (reference sequence). The CDR3 loop spans 15 amino acids.

The chain joins TRBV2 to TRBJ1-1, with D possibly TRBD1 on 5 matching bases. CDR3 size: 15 residues. Germline V gene sequence: CDR1 SNHLY, CDR2 FYNNEI. V was pared by 6 bases and J by 1 base, with 15 bases between. The CDR3 is CASSPQEGKNTEAFF. As DNA, the CDR3 is TGTGCCAGCAGCCCACAGGAAGGGAAGAACACTGAAGCTTTCTTT.

This clone was seen only once. This chain connects TRBV30 to TRBJ1-2; 11 nucleotides line up with TRBD1. V lost 2 bases, J lost 8 bases, and 10 bases stayed unmatched. Per germline, CDR1 GTSNPN and CDR2 SVGIG (reference sequence). There are 15 residues in the CDR3. The CDR3 DNA is TGTGCCTGGAGTCCAGGACAGGGGGCATCTGGCGGCTACACCTTC. This gives the protein CAWSPGQGASGGYTF. Based on the CDR3 plus reference TRBV30 and TRBJ1-2, the full variable domain is SQTIHQWPATLVQPVGSPLSLECTVEGTSNPNLYWYRQAAGRGLQLLFYSVGIGQISSEVPQNLSASRPQDRQFILSSKKLLLSDSGFYLCAWSPGQGASGGYTFGSGTRLTVV.

The chain couples TRBV5-6 to TRBJ2-4; no definite D call. Trimming took 1 base from V and 0 from J, leaving 5 bases between them. The germline V gene encodes CDR1 SGHDT and CDR2 YYEEEE. The CDR3 is 14 residues long. This CDR3 is CASSLRVAKNIQYF. The CDR3 nucleotides read TGTGCCAGCAGCTTGCGAGTAGCCAAAAACATTCAGTACTTC. Full variable domain (missing parts from reference TRBV5-6 and TRBJ2-4): DAGVTQSPTHLIKTRGQQVTLRCSPKSGHDTVSWYQQALGQGPQFIFQYYEEEERQRGNFPDRFSGHQFPNYSSELNVNALLLGDSALYLCASSLRVAKNIQYFGAGTRLSVL.

This clone was seen once. This chain links TRBV2 with TRBJ2-3; 9 bases line up with TRBD2. V shed 2 bases, J shed 1 base, and the junction held 7 bases outside the gene matches. The CDR3 covers 17 residues. Germline CDR1 is SNHLY and CDR2 is FYNNEI. This CDR3 is CASSEQGLAVGTDTQYF. For the CDR3, the DNA is TGTGCCAGCAGTGAACAGGGACTAGCTGTAGGCACAGATACGCAGTATTTT.

The DNA of the CDR3 is TGCGCCAGCAGCCAAGGGACAGGGGGAGCCTACAATGAGCAGTTCTTC. Translating it yields CASSQGTGGAYNEQFF. The chain uses TRBV4-1 and TRBJ2-1; 10 positions agree with TRBD1. There are 16 residues in the CDR3. Germline V gives CDR1 MGHRA, CDR2 YSYEKL. The trim removed 1 base at V and 2 bases at J, leaving 2 bases unmatched.

This clone was seen a single time. The chain carries TRBV30 and TRBJ2-2, with D possibly TRBD1 on 6 matching bases. Germline V gene sequence: CDR1 GTSNPN, CDR2 SVGIG (reference sequence). The V and J ends lost 5 bases and 7 bases respectively, with 17 bases between them. This CDR3 contains 14 residues. DNA for the CDR3: TGTGCCTGGGAACCCTCCCAGGGGTACGGGGAGCTGTTTTTT. Translated, it gives CAWEPSQGYGELFF.